The 10 T cell receptor beta chains below were found in one sample sequenced in a study of Ad26.COV2.S vaccination and SARS-CoV-2 variants. Treatment given: about 20 received Ad26.COV2.S at low or high dose, single or two shots; about 5 received placebo; per-sample allocation not given. On day 63 after the first injection, vaccine and placebo recipients gave samples. The protocol was immunoSEQ multiplex PCR, while the TCRdb copy is restricted to in-frame clones and leaves out a portion. The sample shows about 280,000 clones, around 87% of them seen only once. The sequenced sample was peripheral blood, obtained in a trial of Ad26.COV2.S vaccine versus placebo. The receptors come from a person aged 18-65 years who received the Ad26.COV2.S COVID-19 vaccine or a placebo.

The V gene is TRBV28, the J gene TRBJ2-1, with 7 bases aligning to TRBD1. Germline V gene data show CDR1 as MDHEN and CDR2 as SYDVKM. V gave up 3 bases and J gave up 4 bases; unmatched junction bases: 3. This CDR3 has 14 amino acids. CDR3 loop: CASSFEGAYNEQFF. In DNA form, the CDR3 reads TGTGCCAGCAGTTTTGAGGGGGCTTACAATGAGCAGTTCTTC.

Only a few counts were recorded for this clone. V gene TRBV30 combines with J gene TRBJ2-1; a weak D match, TRBD2 (5 bases). Trimming stripped 2 bases from V and 9 bases from J, with 14 bases between. Germline loops: CDR1 GTSNPN, CDR2 SVGIG (reference sequence). The length of the CDR3 is 13 residues. The CDR3 here is CAWSFSRVGEQFF. CDR3 bases: TGTGCCTGGAGTTTTTCGAGGGTTGGTGAGCAGTTCTTC.

This clone was observed once. The J gene is TRBJ1-3, the V gene TRBV2; D is unresolved. Germline CDR1 reads SNHLY; CDR2 reads FYNNEI. CDR3 length equals 15 residues. Between the trimmed V and J ends, which lost 7 bases and 0 bases, there was a span of 13 bases. The CDR3 sequence: CASKGSIFSGNTIYF. DNA for the CDR3: TGTGCCAGCAAGGGCAGTATCTTCTCTGGAAACACCATATATTTT.

This clone turned up a few times. The gene calls are TRBV5-4 and TRBJ1-4; no clear D gene. The CDR3 loop spans 16 amino acids. V gave up 1 base and J gave up 0 bases, with 10 bases separating them. Germline CDR1 and CDR2: SGHNT and YYREEE (reference sequence). Written as DNA, the CDR3 is TGTGCCAGCAGCTTGAGGGCAGGCTCAACTAATGAAAAACTGTTTTTT. It translates to CASSLRAGSTNEKLFF.

The V gene is TRBV3-1 (or the pseudogene TRBV3-2), the J gene TRBJ2-7, with 7 bases fitting TRBD2. Losses at the gene ends were 10 bases for V and 3 bases for J; bases not matched to a gene: 9. This CDR3 has 13 residues. Per the germline V gene, CDR1 is LGHDT and CDR2 is YNNKEL (reference sequence). CDR3 residues: CATGAGVNYEQYF. The CDR3 nucleotides are TGTGCCACCGGGGCGGGAGTGAACTACGAGCAGTACTTC.

The DNA for the CDR3 is TGCGCCAGCAGCCAAGGGGACAGGGACGGTGGGCCCCAGCATTTT. This sequence encodes CASSQGDRDGGPQHF. V gene TRBV4-1 combines with J gene TRBJ1-5; TRBD1 agrees at 9 bases. The trim removed 1 base at V and 9 bases at J, leaving 7 bases unmatched. CDR3 length: 15 amino acids. Germline V gene lookup returns CDR1 MGHRA and CDR2 YSYEKL.

The rearrangement joins TRBV30 to TRBJ1-2; 8 positions match TRBD1. CDR1 is GTSNPN and CDR2 is SVGIG in the germline V gene (reference sequence). The CDR3 has 14 amino acids. V lost 0 bases to trimming and J lost 0 bases; unmatched junction nucleotides: 0. CDR3 protein: CAWSVGQANYGYTF. In DNA form, the CDR3 reads TGTGCCTGGAGTGTGGGACAGGCTAACTATGGCTACACCTTC.

The rearrangement uses TRBV5-1 and TRBJ2-4; D is uncertain. Germline-derived CDR1 and CDR2 are SGHRS and YFSETQ. V dropped 5 bases and J dropped 2 bases, with 11 bases sitting between them. The CDR3 contains 14 residues. The CDR3 DNA reads as TGCGCCAGCAGGGAGATTCCTACCAAAAACATTCAGTACTTC. It specifies CASREIPTKNIQYF.

In its sample, this clone was seen once. The chain is built from TRBV7-9 and TRBJ1-1; D might be TRBD1 (5 bases). CDR1 SEHNR and CDR2 FQNEAQ come from the germline V gene (reference sequence). The CDR3 length is 15 residues. The V and J ends lost 5 bases and 9 bases respectively, with 22 bases between them. The CDR3, as DNA: TGTGCCAGCAGCACCTACAATGGGGCTTCACTTCAAGCTTTCTTT. It codes for CASSTYNGASLQAFF.

J is TRBJ1-1 and V is TRBV30, with 7 bases identical to TRBD1. Trimming cost V 1 base and J 10 bases; bases outside gene matches: 6. Germline assignment: CDR1 GTSNPN and CDR2 SVGIG (reference sequence). CDR3 length equals 12 residues. Here the CDR3 reads CAWSATQGIAFF. The DNA of the CDR3 is TGTGCCTGGAGTGCAACACAGGGGATAGCTTTCTTT.